This entry lists 8 T cell receptor beta chains sequenced from one sample in a study of cytomegalovirus exposure and HLA in healthy donors. PCR involved 60 Vbeta and 13 Jbeta primers. TCRdb's copy holds only in-frame clones and misses some; the assay was immunoSEQ multiplex PCR. The sample records under 250,000 clones, approximately 83% being singletons. Sequenced input: PBMCs. These TCRs come from a woman between 45 and 60 years old in good health and CMV-seropositive.

The chain has TRBV28 and TRBJ1-6, with 8 bases lining up with TRBD1. The CDR3 runs to 16 residues. The germline gives CDR1 MDHEN, CDR2 SYDVKM. With 8 bases clipped from V and 4 bases from J, the junction kept 10 bases outside the gene matches. This CDR3 is CASRGGDRGYNSPLHF. As DNA, the CDR3 is TGTGCCAGCCGAGGAGGAGACAGGGGTTATAATTCACCCCTCCACTTT.

The chain recombines TRBV29-1 with TRBJ1-1; D is possibly TRBD1 (6 bases). The V end was cut by 4 bases, the J end by 5 bases, with 17 bases between. The germline V gene encodes CDR1 SQVTM and CDR2 ANQGSEA. This CDR3 contains 14 residues. The CDR3 sequence: CSVAQRGGRTEAFF. DNA for the CDR3: TGCAGCGTTGCCCAGAGAGGGGGACGGACTGAAGCTTTCTTT.

The chain couples TRBV19 to TRBJ1-6; a weak D match, TRBD1 (6 bases). The CDR3 is 14 amino acids. V lost 7 bases and J lost 5, with 12 bases in between. Per the germline V gene, CDR1 is LNHDA and CDR2 is SQIVND (reference sequence). The CDR3 bases are TGTGCCAGTACCCAGGGGCGGGATAATTCACCCCTCCACTTT. Translating gives CASTQGRDNSPLHF.

This chain connects TRBV5-8 to TRBJ1-1; TRBD1 might be the D (5 bases). The CDR3 runs 13 residues. CDR1 and CDR2 from the germline V gene are SGHTS and YDEGEE. V was pared by 1 base and J by 4 bases, with 8 bases between. The CDR3 loop reads CASSLIGVTEAFF. In nucleotides, the CDR3 is TGTGCCAGCAGCTTGATAGGGGTCACTGAAGCTTTCTTT.

The gene calls are TRBV10-3 and TRBJ2-3, with TRBD2 matching 7 bases. This CDR3 is built from 15 residues. The V segment lost 10 bases and the J segment 3 bases; nucleotides outside the gene matches: 13. Per the germline V gene, CDR1 is ENHRY and CDR2 is SYGVKD. The chain's CDR3 is CATRPGLSITDTQYF. For the CDR3, the DNA is TGTGCCACTAGACCGGGACTAAGTATAACAGATACGCAGTATTTT.

The rearrangement joins TRBV19 to TRBJ2-5, with TRBD2 matching 7 bases. CDR3 size: 14 residues. J was trimmed by 3 bases and V by 5 bases; bases with no gene match: 6. Per the germline V gene, CDR1 is LNHDA and CDR2 is SQIVND (reference sequence). CDR3 nucleotides: TGTGCCAGTAGTTGGTTAGCGGGCGAAGAGACCCAGTACTTC. It yields the protein CASSWLAGEETQYF.

Comment on this clone: The junction shows a germline mismatch at one end, possibly a read error. The V gene is TRBV4-2, the J gene TRBJ2-5; 11 bases map to TRBD2. Germline CDR1 LGHNA, CDR2 YNFKEQ. The CDR3 covers 17 residues. CDR3 loop: CASSQGASGGPQATQYF. The CDR3 DNA follows: TGTGCCAGCAGCCAAGGGGCTAGCGGGGGGCCCCAAGCGACCCAGTACTTC.

The J gene is TRBJ2-7, the V gene TRBV10-3; no firm D call. Germline CDR1 is ENHRY and CDR2 is SYGVKD. Trimming shortened V by 4 bases and J by 3 bases, and 7 bases separated the two germline ends. The CDR3 runs to 12 residues. CDR3 nucleotides: TGTGCCATCAGTGTTAACAGCTACGAGCAGTACTTC. Its translation is CAISVNSYEQYF.